This paragraph covers one T cell receptor beta chain sequence. Its antigen is not identified. This sample is drawn from a study of T cell responses to AZD1222 COVID-19 vaccine. The overall study: Researchers grouped second doses given at about 4 or about 12 weeks into one pool. General study findings and limits: Just a handful of AZD1222 recipients tested seropositive at baseline. CD4 TCRs covered the whole spike, strongest at regions 160-218 and 743-854. Sampled repertoires all dated from after the peak T cell response.

This CDR3 is 14 amino acids long. Germline CDR1 SQVTM, CDR2 ANQGSEA. Trimming cost V 6 bases and J 4 bases, with 19 bases left between them. The data were produced by immunoSEQ multiplex PCR, yet TCRdb's version contains in-frame clones alone and is incomplete. The sample has about 130,000 clones, over 75% seen once. The material sequenced was peripheral blood, taken on day 0 of AZD1222 vaccination. The clonotype comes from an adult in good health. The gene calls are TRBV29-1 and TRBJ2-7, with D perhaps matching TRBD1 or TRBD2 (5 bases each). CDR3 coding DNA: TGCAGCGTCACGTCCGGGACGGATTTATACGAGCAGTACTTC. This codes for CSVTSGTDLYEQYF.